This TCR beta chain was profiled in a study of cytomegalovirus exposure and HLA in healthy donors. The V end lost 6 bases, the J end lost 7 bases, and 16 bases lay between the germline ends. Germline V lookup: CDR1 LNHNV, CDR2 YYDKDF (reference sequence). The CDR3 length is 13 residues. PCR employed 60 Vbeta and 13 Jbeta primers. The table came from immunoSEQ multiplex PCR; TCRdb's copy has only in-frame clones and leaves some out. This sample yields under 150,000 clones, of which about four fifths are seen a single time; 3.5% to 4.5% belongs to the top ten. The rearrangement joins TRBV15 to TRBJ2-7; possible D gene TRBD2, 6 bases. Sequenced input: PBMCs. The TCR originated in a young man in good health and CMV-seropositive. The CDR3 DNA sequence: TGTGCCACCAGTTCGCGACTAGAAGGAGAGCAGTACTTC. Translation: CATSSRLEGEQYF.